What follows are 32 T cell receptor beta chains derived from one specimen sequenced in a study of shared clonotypes between healthy human individuals. The repertoire was sequenced with immunoSEQ multiplex PCR; TCRdb's copy has only in-frame clones and lacks some. The data hold about 1.1 million clones, with roughly 74% observed a single time. The sequenced sample was memory CD4+ T cells from PBMCs. Noted subset: CD45RA-negative fraction. All receptors derive from a man between 18 and 35 years old in good health. Some clones in this sample may be carry-over from other donors' samples.

The chain combines TRBV7-9 with TRBJ2-7; TRBD1 agrees at 7 bases. V shed 3 bases, J shed 7 bases, and the junction held 9 bases outside the gene matches. The CDR3 runs to 14 residues. Germline-derived CDR1 and CDR2 are SEHNR and FQNEAQ (reference sequence). CDR3 nucleotide sequence: TGTGCCAGCAGCTTCACCAGGGGGTCGGGGGAGCAGTACTTC. It encodes CASSFTRGSGEQYF.

The chain couples TRBV6-6 to TRBJ1-5; D perhaps matches TRBD1 (6 bases). V was clipped by 6 bases and J by 3 bases, with 15 bases between them. The CDR3 totals 15 residues. The germline gives CDR1 MNHNY, CDR2 SVGAGI (reference sequence). Here the CDR3 DNA reads TGTGCCAGCAGCCCTAGGACAGATACCAATCAGCCCCAGCATTTT. It yields the protein CASSPRTDTNQPQHF.

The table lists this clone with many counts. The V call is TRBV6-1, the J call TRBJ2-1; 8 bases fit TRBD1. The junction had 11 bases not matched to a gene; V was cut back by 7 bases and J by 6 bases. This CDR3 comprises 15 residues. Germline CDR1 and CDR2: MNHNS and SASEGT. As DNA, the CDR3 is TGTGCCAGCATTATGCAGGGGGCAGGTTTCAATGAGCAGTTCTTC. Encoded protein: CASIMQGAGFNEQFF.

The chain links TRBV11-2 to TRBJ1-1, with 9 nucleotides matching TRBD1. Germline CDR1 and CDR2: SGHAT and FQNNGV. This CDR3 spans 14 amino acids. The V and J ends lost 5 bases and 4 bases, in that order; junction bases with no gene match: 5. CDR3 bases: TGTGCCAGCAGCCCCCGGGACAGGGTCACTGAAGCTTTCTTT. The encoded protein is CASSPRDRVTEAFF.

In this sample, this clone turned up once. The genes are TRBV21-1 and TRBJ1-2; TRBD1 is the table's D call, not checked against the DNA. TRBV21-1 is a pseudogene. The CDR3 is made up of 13 amino acids. CDR3 region: CASSPTGYYGYTF. Written as DNA, the CDR3 is TGTGCCAGCAGTCCCACAGGGTACTATGGCTACACCTTC.

The chain links TRBV28 to TRBJ2-3, with D tentatively TRBD2 (6 bases). Trimming shortened V by 6 bases and J by 1 base, and 11 bases separated the two germline ends. Germline CDR1 MDHEN, CDR2 SYDVKM. The CDR3 is 14 residues long. The CDR3 reads CASRGPGGTDTQYF. The DNA of the CDR3 is TGTGCCAGCAGGGGGCCGGGGGGCACAGATACGCAGTATTTT. Full variable domain (outside the CDR3, taken from reference TRBV28 and TRBJ2-3): DVKVTQSSRYLVKRTGEKVFLECVQDMDHENMFWYRQDPGLGLRLIYFSYDVKMKEKGDIPEGYSVSREKKERFSLILESASTNQTSMYLCASRGPGGTDTQYFGPGTRLTVL.

The J gene is TRBJ2-3, the V gene TRBV5-6; D is uncertain. Trimming removed 1 base from V and 1 base from J, with 13 bases in between. There are 16 residues in the CDR3. Germline V gene lookup returns CDR1 SGHDT and CDR2 YYEEEE. The CDR3 DNA reads as TGTGCCAGCAGCTTGATCCGGTCGTACGGCACAGATACGCAGTATTTT. This sequence encodes CASSLIRSYGTDTQYF.

The chain joins TRBV28 to TRBJ1-1, with D hard to call. Germline values: CDR1 MDHEN, CDR2 SYDVKM. The CDR3 covers 12 residues. Trimming cost V 2 bases and J 11 bases, with 12 bases left between them. The CDR3 DNA reads TGTGCCAGCAGTTTACAGCCTATTGGGGCTTTCTTT. Translation gives CASSLQPIGAFF.

The rearrangement links TRBV4-2 to TRBJ1-5; D gene unclear. The CDR3 is 11 residues long. Germline V gives CDR1 LGHNA, CDR2 YNFKEQ. V was cut by 3 bases and J by 7 bases, with 4 bases left in between. This CDR3 reads CASSHPQPQHF. In nucleotides, the CDR3 is TGTGCCAGCAGCCATCCACAGCCCCAGCATTTT.

For this clone: The same CDR3 is also encoded by other DNA sequences in this sample. The V gene is TRBV19, the J gene TRBJ2-7; no reliable D call. V was shortened by 2 bases and J by 4 bases, with 12 bases between the two germline ends. The CDR3 has 14 amino acids. Germline V gene lookup returns CDR1 LNHDA and CDR2 SQIVND (reference sequence). CDR3: CASSINGRAYEQYF. The CDR3 DNA is TGTGCCAGTAGTATAAACGGCCGGGCTTACGAGCAGTACTTC.

As concerns this clone: The same CDR3 is also encoded by other DNA sequences in this sample. The V gene is TRBV19, the J gene TRBJ2-2; D is unclear. Germline V CDR1 and CDR2: LNHDA, SQIVND (reference sequence). Trimming stripped 1 base from V and 6 bases from J, with 6 bases between. This CDR3 has 13 amino acids. The CDR3 is CASSIGRAGELFF. The CDR3 region has the DNA TGTGCCAGTAGTATAGGCCGGGCCGGGGAGCTGTTTTTT.

The V and J genes are TRBV2 and TRBJ2-2; D might be TRBD1 (7 bases). Germline-derived CDR1 and CDR2 are SNHLY and FYNNEI. The CDR3 is 13 amino acids. The germline V and J ends were trimmed by 8 bases and 6 bases, with 13 bases remaining between them. The chain's CDR3 is CASCSGGPGELFF. CDR3 bases: TGTGCCAGCTGTTCAGGGGGGCCCGGGGAGCTGTTTTTT. The variable domain in full, with the rest retrieved from reference TRBV2 and TRBJ2-2, is EPEVTQTPSHQVTQMGQEVILRCVPISNHLYFYWYRQILGQKVEFLVSFYNNEISEKSEIFDDQFSVERPDGSNFTLKIRSTKLEDSAMYFCASCSGGPGELFFGEGSRLTVL.

The genes are TRBV6-1 and TRBJ2-2; D gene ambiguous. This CDR3 region has 14 residues. V lost 6 bases, J lost 1 base, and 9 bases lay in between. CDR1 and CDR2 from the germline V gene are MNHNS and SASEGT. Written as DNA, the CDR3 is TGTGCCAGCAGGACGGCGTGGAACACCGGGGAGCTGTTTTTT. It is translated as CASRTAWNTGELFF.

The chain combines TRBV11-2 with TRBJ2-3; 10 positions match TRBD1. The CDR3 runs to 17 residues. Looked up from germline, CDR1 is SGHAT and CDR2 is FQNNGV. With 5 bases clipped from V and 1 base from J, the junction kept 9 bases outside the gene matches. The CDR3 nucleotides are TGTGCCAGCAGCCTGGGACAGGGGAAAGAAGGCACAGATACGCAGTATTTT. Translated, it gives CASSLGQGKEGTDTQYF. Full variable domain (rest looked up from reference TRBV11-2 and TRBJ2-3): EAGVAQSPRYKIIEKRQSVAFWCNPISGHATLYWYQQILGQGPKLLIQFQNNGVVDDSQLPKDRFSAERLKGVDSTLKIQPAKLEDSAVYLCASSLGQGKEGTDTQYFGPGTRLTVL.

This clone was detected only once. The sample holds other DNA sequences that translate to the same CDR3. V and J are TRBV7-3 and TRBJ1-1; possibly TRBD1 for D (6 bases). V lost 5 bases and J 1 base, leaving 11 bases between the germline ends. The germline CDR1 and CDR2 sequences are SGHTA and FQGTGA. The CDR3 has 14 amino acids. Here the CDR3 DNA reads TGTGCCAGCAGCCCAGGGGCACGGAACACTGAAGCTTTCTTT. It encodes CASSPGARNTEAFF.

For the CDR3, the DNA is TGTGCCAGCAGCGAGGGACAGGGGACCTACAATGAGCAGTTCTTC. Translation: CASSEGQGTYNEQFF. The J gene is TRBJ2-1, the V gene TRBV5-6; 10 bases align to TRBD1. The CDR3 loop spans 15 amino acids. In germline, CDR1 is SGHDT, CDR2 YYEEEE. With V trimmed by 4 bases and J by 2 bases, 3 bases remained unmatched.

V gene TRBV5-4 combines with J gene TRBJ2-1; 8 bases align to TRBD2. The V segment lost 0 bases and the J segment 8 bases; nucleotides outside the gene matches: 4. The germline gives CDR1 SGHNT, CDR2 YYREEE (reference sequence). The CDR3 consists of 14 residues. The CDR3: CASSLEGLADEQFF. CDR3 coding DNA: TGTGCCAGCAGCTTGGAAGGACTAGCCGATGAGCAGTTCTTC.

The chain has TRBV30 and TRBJ1-5; tentative D call: TRBD1 (5 bases). Trimming took off 0 bases at V and 3 bases at J, with 12 bases between the two ends. Germline assignment: CDR1 GTSNPN and CDR2 SVGIG (reference sequence). This CDR3 contains 15 residues. The CDR3 protein is CAWSVRSGFNQPQHF. The DNA of the CDR3 is TGTGCCTGGAGTGTACGGTCAGGGTTCAATCAGCCCCAGCATTTT.

The rearrangement links TRBV11-3 to TRBJ1-3; D not certain. The CDR3 contains 13 residues. The V gene lost 1 base and the J gene lost 8 bases, with 9 bases spanning the gap. Germline V gene sequence: CDR1 SGHNT, CDR2 YENEEA. The CDR3 is CASSLGPLDTIYF. CDR3 bases: TGTGCCAGCAGCTTAGGGCCGCTGGACACCATATATTTT.

The J gene is TRBJ1-5, the V gene TRBV7-8; maybe TRBD1 (6 bases). Germline V CDR1 and CDR2: SGHVS, FQNEAQ. Trimming stripped 5 bases from V and 1 base from J, with 15 bases between. This CDR3 comprises 16 residues. CDR3 DNA: TGTGCCAGCAGCCCGAAACAGGGACTGAGCAATCAGCCCCAGCATTTT. As protein: CASSPKQGLSNQPQHF.

Comments on this clone: Other DNA sequences from this sample encode an identical CDR3 as well. The chain has TRBV7-9 and TRBJ2-5; TRBD2 is a possible D gene (6 bases). The CDR3 spans 15 residues. Germline V gene sequence: CDR1 SEHNR, CDR2 FQNEAQ (reference sequence). V lost 1 base to trimming and J lost 2 bases, with 11 bases between them. The CDR3 protein is CASSLEGLGQETQYF. The CDR3 DNA follows: TGTGCCAGCAGCTTAGAGGGACTGGGACAAGAGACCCAGTACTTC.

This clone was recorded only once. The V and J genes are TRBV28 and TRBJ1-1, with TRBD1 as a possible D gene (5 bases). CDR1 and CDR2 from the germline V gene are MDHEN and SYDVKM. The CDR3 has 15 residues. V shed 0 bases and J shed 3 bases, with 11 bases lying between them. This CDR3 reads CASSLWEGRDTEAFF. The CDR3 coding sequence is TGTGCCAGCAGTTTATGGGAGGGGCGGGACACTGAAGCTTTCTTT.

The chain combines TRBV9 with TRBJ2-2; D is tentatively TRBD1 or TRBD2 (6 bases each). Germline loops: CDR1 SGDLS, CDR2 YYNGEE. Trimming took off 1 base at V and 0 bases at J, with 13 bases between the two ends. This CDR3 has 17 amino acids. The CDR3 protein is CASSVLGGAANTGELFF. As DNA, the CDR3 is TGTGCCAGCAGCGTACTGGGGGGCGCCGCGAACACCGGGGAGCTGTTTTTT.

CDR3 sequence (DNA): TGTGCCTGGAGTGTACGGGACGGGGCGAACACTGAAGCTTTCTTT. Its translation is CAWSVRDGANTEAFF. The chain links TRBV30 to TRBJ1-1, with a weak D call TRBD1 (5 bases). The germline V gene has CDR1 GTSNPN and CDR2 SVGIG (reference sequence). V shed 0 bases and J shed 1 base, with 12 bases lying between them. CDR3 size: 15 residues.

This clone was picked up one time. The gene calls are TRBV10-3 and TRBJ2-7; no clear D. From germline, CDR1 is ENHRY and CDR2 SYGVKD. This CDR3 region has 14 residues. The V gene lost 0 bases and the J gene lost 1 base, with 7 bases spanning the gap. The CDR3 sequence: CAISESEASYEQYF. CDR3 in DNA: TGTGCCATCAGTGAGTCTGAGGCATCCTACGAGCAGTACTTC.

CDR3 sequence: CASRRTGSEQYF. In DNA form, the CDR3 reads TGTGCCAGCAGGAGGACAGGGAGCGAGCAGTACTTC. The rearrangement joins TRBV6-6 to TRBJ2-7; 8 bases are a match to TRBD1. V was pared by 6 bases and J by 6 bases, with 4 bases of the junction left unmatched. From germline, CDR1 is MNHNY and CDR2 SVGAGI (reference sequence). The CDR3 loop spans 12 amino acids.

As for this clone: With a much larger clone just one base away, this may be a read error. The chain joins TRBV5-1 to TRBJ2-7, with a weak D call TRBD1 (5 bases). The CDR3 is 13 residues long. V gave up 7 bases and J gave up 6 bases, with 17 bases separating them. CDR1 is SGHRS, CDR2 YFSETQ, per germline. In DNA form, the CDR3 reads TGCGCCAGCGCTTGGGGCAGTTTCGGCGAGCAGTACTTC. This sequence encodes CASAWGSFGEQYF.

The rearrangement links TRBV7-8 to TRBJ1-1; 7 nucleotides line up with TRBD1. Germline V CDR1 and CDR2: SGHVS, FQNEAQ. The CDR3 consists of 15 residues. The junction had 6 bases not matched to a gene; V was cut back by 5 bases and J by 0 bases. The CDR3 loop is CASSARDRLNTEAFF. The CDR3 nucleotides are TGTGCCAGCAGCGCGAGGGACAGACTGAACACTGAAGCTTTCTTT.

The gene calls are TRBV30 and TRBJ2-3; D gene unclear. The germline V gene has CDR1 GTSNPN and CDR2 SVGIG (reference sequence). Trimming took 0 bases from V and 4 from J, leaving 8 bases between them. This CDR3 region has 13 residues. Written as DNA, the CDR3 is TGTGCCTGGAGTGTACTCGGCCCAGATACGCAGTATTTT. This translates into CAWSVLGPDTQYF.

The sample holds a few counts of this clone. The chain recombines TRBV13 with TRBJ1-2, with D possibly being TRBD1 (5 bases). V gave up 6 bases and J gave up 9 bases, with 17 bases separating them. The germline CDR1 and CDR2 sequences are PRHDT and FYEKMQ (reference sequence). The CDR3 is made up of 13 amino acids. CDR3 sequence (DNA): TGTGCCAGCAGTCTGCAGGGCCGTGCGAGCTACACCTTC. Protein product: CASSLQGRASYTF.

This chain connects TRBV6-6 to TRBJ2-1; 8 bases agree with TRBD2. The junction had 9 bases not matched to a gene; V was cut back by 8 bases and J by 0 bases. CDR3 length equals 16 residues. The V gene's germline CDR1 is MNHNY and CDR2 SVGAGI (reference sequence). The CDR3 DNA reads as TGTGCCAGCCGAGGGCTAGCGGGTAGCTCCTACAATGAGCAGTTCTTC. This translates into CASRGLAGSSYNEQFF.

In its sample, this clone was seen many times. At the DNA level, this CDR3 is encoded by other sequences in the same sample as well. This sequence joins TRBV6-5 and TRBJ1-5; D is unresolved. In germline, CDR1 is MNHEY, CDR2 SVGAGI. This CDR3 is 13 amino acids long. V dropped 2 bases and J dropped 3 bases, with 5 bases sitting between them. DNA for the CDR3: TGTGCCAGCAGTTACATCGTCAATCAGCCCCAGCATTTT. Translated: CASSYIVNQPQHF.